Sequencing of this T cell receptor beta chain was carried out in a study of T cell therapy after organ transplantation. Whole-study results and caveats: Poor CD8+ T cell yield may explain few expansions in nonresponders.

Only in-frame clones appear in the TCRdb table, and some are missing; sequencing was by immunoSEQ multiplex PCR. The repertoire holds 45,000 to 60,000 clones, with about 94% as singletons. These transplant recipients had drug-resistant or recurrent cytomegalovirus infection. V gave up 5 bases and J gave up 0 bases; unmatched junction bases: 12. In germline, CDR1 is MNHEY, CDR2 SMNVEV (reference sequence). This CDR3 is built from 19 residues. A remark on this clone: Its antigen is undetermined.

This clonotype was obtained from a human patient who had received a solid organ transplant and had CMV disease. The sequenced sample was CD8+ T cells from blood, obtained before autologous CMV-specific T cell therapy. This chain uses TRBV27 with TRBJ2-6; 8 bases are a match to TRBD1. In DNA form, the CDR3 reads TGTGCCAGCAGTCTAGGATATGGGACAGGCATCTCTGGGGCCAACGTCCTGACTTTC. It codes for CASSLGYGTGISGANVLTF.